These 20 T cell receptor beta chains were sequenced from one sample in a study of blood T cell repertoires in COVID-19. Profiling relied on immunoSEQ multiplex PCR, and the TCRdb table lists in-frame clones only, not all of them. Among 210,000 or so clones listed, 89% were seen once. The specimen was peripheral blood. These receptors were collected from a woman between 40 and 50 years old with acute or convalescent COVID-19.

V usage is TRBV11-3 and J usage is TRBJ2-5; 8 nucleotides align to TRBD1. Looked up from germline, CDR1 is SGHNT and CDR2 is YENEEA. The length of the CDR3 is 14 residues. Trimming at V came to 4 bases and at J to 5 bases, leaving 6 bases not matched to a gene. The CDR3 DNA reads as TGTGCCAGCAGCTCGTCTTCAGGGGGCGAGACCCAGTACTTC. Translation gives CASSSSSGGETQYF.

Remarks on this clone: The same CDR3 is also encoded by other DNA sequences in this sample. This chain joins TRBV27 and TRBJ2-3, with 11 nucleotides matching TRBD2. J gave up 8 bases and V 6 bases, and 7 bases lay outside the gene matches. Germline assignment: CDR1 MNHEY and CDR2 SMNVEV (reference sequence). This CDR3 is built from 14 residues. CDR3 sequence reads: CASRIAGGPGTQYF. CDR3 bases: TGTGCCAGCAGAATAGCGGGGGGGCCAGGTACGCAGTATTTT.

This rearrangement joins TRBV5-5 to TRBJ2-5, with D perhaps TRBD1 (5 bases). V shed 2 bases and J shed 2 bases, with 7 bases lying between them. Germline loops: CDR1 SGHKS, CDR2 YYEKEE (reference sequence). CDR3 size: 13 residues. CDR3 sequence: CASSFAGQETQYF. The CDR3 coding sequence is TGTGCCAGCAGCTTTGCAGGGCAAGAGACCCAGTACTTC.

V usage is TRBV5-1 and J usage is TRBJ2-1; possibly TRBD1 for D (6 bases). Trimming shortened V by 4 bases and J by 4 bases, and 15 bases separated the two germline ends. Germline loops: CDR1 SGHRS, CDR2 YFSETQ. The CDR3 has 15 residues. CDR3 nucleotides: TGCGCCAGCAGCCCCTCCTCAGGGGTTTACAATGAGCAGTTCTTC. It translates to CASSPSSGVYNEQFF.

This clone was counted once. V and J are TRBV6-1 and TRBJ1-1; TRBD1 aligns across 7 bases. The V segment lost 1 base and the J segment 12 bases; nucleotides outside the gene matches: 11. The CDR3 sequence is 14 residues long. CDR1 is MNHNS and CDR2 is SASEGT in the germline V gene. As DNA, the CDR3 is TGTGCCAGCAGTGAAGGGGGCCAGGGGGAGACAACTTTCTTT. Protein product: CASSEGGQGETTFF.

The chain combines TRBV2 with TRBJ2-5; tentatively, D is TRBD2 (6 bases). The CDR3 covers 16 residues. Germline CDR1 and CDR2: SNHLY and FYNNEI. V shed 3 bases and J shed 4 bases, with 18 bases lying between them. The CDR3 is CASSDWPTRLAETQYF. In DNA form, the CDR3 reads TGTGCCAGCAGTGATTGGCCGACTAGATTAGCAGAGACCCAGTACTTC. The variable domain in full, completed from reference TRBV2 and TRBJ2-5, reads EPEVTQTPSHQVTQMGQEVILRCVPISNHLYFYWYRQILGQKVEFLVSFYNNEISEKSEIFDDQFSVERPDGSNFTLKIRSTKLEDSAMYFCASSDWPTRLAETQYFGPGTRLLVL.

V is TRBV2 and J is TRBJ1-2; 11 positions agree with TRBD1. This CDR3 has 15 residues. V trimming: 8 bases; J trimming: 7 bases; junction bases outside the gene matches: 12. CDR1 and CDR2 (germline): SNHLY, FYNNEI. The CDR3 DNA follows: TGTGCCAGCGCCGGGACAGGGGGGTTAACAGCTGGCTACACCTTC. This sequence encodes CASAGTGGLTAGYTF.

The V gene is TRBV19, the J gene TRBJ2-3; D gene ambiguous. The V end lost 7 bases, the J end lost 0 bases, and 8 bases lay between the germline ends. Germline CDR1 is LNHDA and CDR2 is SQIVND (reference sequence). The CDR3 extends over 13 amino acids. CDR3: CASMAGSTDTQYF. As DNA, the CDR3 is TGTGCCAGTATGGCCGGGAGCACAGATACGCAGTATTTT.

The chain couples TRBV5-8 to TRBJ2-2; 7 bases are shared with TRBD1. The CDR3 sequence is 15 residues long. Trimming cost V 0 bases and J 5 bases; bases outside gene matches: 4. Germline-derived CDR1 and CDR2 are SGHTS and YDEGEE. CDR3 DNA: TGTGCCAGCAGCTTGGGGGACAGAAGAACCGGGGAGCTGTTTTTT. Its protein is CASSLGDRRTGELFF.

The chain links TRBV5-1 to TRBJ1-6; 9 bases fit TRBD1. The CDR3 is 14 residues long. Germline V gene data show CDR1 as SGHRS and CDR2 as YFSETQ. The ends lost 7 bases at V and 10 bases at J; junction bases unmatched: 9. The CDR3 sequence is CASSGTGHGSPLHF. For the CDR3, the DNA is TGCGCCAGCTCCGGGACAGGGCATGGGTCACCCCTCCACTTT.

The rearrangement links TRBV12-3 or TRBV12-4 to TRBJ1-2, with 9 bases fitting TRBD1. CDR3 length: 11 residues. The junction had 1 base not matched to a gene; V was cut back by 3 bases and J by 11 bases. The CDR3 nucleotides are TGTGCCAGCAGTTTCGGGACAGGGTACACCTTC. This codes for CASSFGTGYTF.

The rearrangement links TRBV18 to TRBJ1-5; 10 bases line up with TRBD1. CDR1 is KGHSH, CDR2 LQKENI, per germline. V dropped 6 bases and J dropped 1; count of bases not matched to a gene: 6. This CDR3 has 16 residues. In DNA form, the CDR3 reads TGTGCCAGCTCGCCTAGGACAGGGGGAAGCAATCAGCCCCAGCATTTT. Its translation is CASSPRTGGSNQPQHF.

The chain carries TRBV28 and TRBJ1-2; 8 bases match TRBD1. Germline V CDR1 and CDR2: MDHEN, SYDVKM. This CDR3 is built from 11 residues. V shed 8 bases and J 8 bases; nucleotides not matched to a gene: 4. The CDR3 nucleotides are TGTGCCAGCGGACAGGGTTACGGCTACACCTTC. It codes for CASGQGYGYTF.

This chain links TRBV25-1 with TRBJ2-3; D is perhaps TRBD1 (6 bases). Trimming pared 3 bases from V and 6 bases from J, leaving 10 bases between. The CDR3 is 13 residues long. Looked up from germline, CDR1 is MGHDK and CDR2 is SYGVNS. CDR3 sequence reads: CASSDRGFDTQYF. CDR3 DNA sequence: TGTGCCAGCAGTGACAGGGGTTTCGATACGCAGTATTTT.

The genes are TRBV4-1 and TRBJ1-2; D uncertain. V was pared by 4 bases and J by 7 bases, with 19 bases between. This CDR3 contains 15 residues. The germline CDR1 and CDR2 sequences are MGHRA and YSYEKL. The CDR3 loop is CASSLPVKMESGYTF. The CDR3 coding sequence is TGCGCCAGCAGCCTCCCTGTAAAAATGGAGAGTGGCTACACCTTC.

This clone has a single count. V is TRBV19 and J is TRBJ1-6, with 9 bases identical to TRBD1. J gave up 10 bases and V 6 bases, and 4 bases lay outside the gene matches. Germline V gene data show CDR1 as LNHDA and CDR2 as SQIVND (reference sequence). The length of the CDR3 is 13 residues. In DNA form, the CDR3 reads TGTGCCAGTAGGACCACAGGGGGCTCACCCCTCCACTTT. It codes for CASRTTGGSPLHF.

This rearrangement joins TRBV5-4 to TRBJ1-4, with TRBD1 identical over 8 bases. J gave up 8 bases and V 2 bases, and 8 bases lay outside the gene matches. Germline V CDR1 and CDR2: SGHNT, YYREEE (reference sequence). CDR3 length: 15 residues. CDR3 coding DNA: TGTGCCAGCAGCTTTTCCGTTCGACAGGGGGAAAAACTGTTTTTT. Encoded protein: CASSFSVRQGEKLFF.

CDR3 sequence (DNA): TGTGCCAGCAGCTTAGTTATAGGGGTTACGGAGACCCAGTACTTC. Its protein product is CASSLVIGVTETQYF. V is TRBV7-2 and J is TRBJ2-5; tentative D call: TRBD1 (5 bases). Trimming shortened V by 1 base and J by 5 bases, and 14 bases separated the two germline ends. This CDR3 comprises 15 residues. Germline CDR1 reads SGHTA; CDR2 reads FQGNSA.

About this clone itself: Other nucleotide sequences in the sample specify the same CDR3. The chain joins TRBV19 to TRBJ1-1; possible D gene TRBD1, 5 bases. Germline V CDR1 and CDR2: LNHDA, SQIVND (reference sequence). V lost 5 bases to trimming and J lost 4 bases, with 11 bases between them. CDR3 size: 13 residues. The DNA for the CDR3 is TGTGCCAGTAGTCCTCAGGGTGGCACTGAAGCTTTCTTT. It encodes CASSPQGGTEAFF.

The chain joins TRBV5-1 to TRBJ2-3; D is unclear. Between the trimmed V and J ends, which lost 4 bases and 0 bases, there was a span of 9 bases. The CDR3 has 14 amino acids. The germline V gene encodes CDR1 SGHRS and CDR2 YFSETQ. The DNA for the CDR3 is TGCGCCAGCAGCCCTTTGACTAGCACAGATACGCAGTATTTT. Translating gives CASSPLTSTDTQYF.